The 15 T cell receptor beta chains presented below share a single source sample, sequenced in a study. MiXCR was run by TCRdb on the RT-PCR reads, yielding one entry per CDR3 protein. The repertoire holds about 680,000 distinct CDR3 sequences, 14% seen once, with 3.6% in the top ten. The sequenced material came from memory CD4+ T cells from blood. Receptors originate from a female donor in good health, serving as a healthy control.

The chain carries TRBV11-2 and TRBJ1-1; 9 bases align to TRBD1. The CDR3 loop spans 17 amino acids. Looked up from germline, CDR1 is SGHAT and CDR2 is FQNNGV. With 1 base clipped from V and 5 bases from J, the junction kept 11 bases outside the gene matches. The CDR3 region is CASSLGDRGWTWTEAFF. DNA of the CDR3: TGTGCCAGCAGCTTAGGTGACAGGGGGTGGACGTGGACTGAAGCTTTCTTT. Full variable domain (remainder filled in from reference TRBV11-2 and TRBJ1-1): EAGVAQSPRYKIIEKRQSVAFWCNPISGHATLYWYQQILGQGPKLLIQFQNNGVVDDSQLPKDRFSAERLKGVDSTLKIQPAKLEDSAVYLCASSLGDRGWTWTEAFFGQGTRLTVV.

This clonotype was found many times. V usage is TRBV7-2 and J usage is TRBJ2-5; D is unresolved. The germline V gene has CDR1 SGHTA and CDR2 FQGNSA. This CDR3 is built from 12 residues. V was shortened by 5 bases and J by 2 bases, with 6 bases between the two germline ends. The chain's CDR3 is CASSPVQETQYF. CDR3 nucleotide sequence: TGTGCCAGCAGCCCTGTTCAAGAGACCCAGTACTTC.

The chain recombines TRBV18 with TRBJ2-7; D not certain. Germline lookup yields CDR1 KGHSH and CDR2 LQKENI. V lost 5 bases and J 0 bases, leaving 14 bases between the germline ends. The CDR3 length is 15 residues. CDR3 loop: CASSTTSESSYEQYF. Here the CDR3 DNA reads TGTGCCAGCTCAACCACGTCCGAGAGCTCCTACGAGCAGTACTTC.

CDR3: CASSQDGRRQYF. The CDR3 DNA follows: TGTGCCAGCAGCCAAGATGGACGCCGGCAGTACTTC. This chain links TRBV4-2 with TRBJ2-5; D is uncertain. Germline V gene lookup returns CDR1 LGHNA and CDR2 YNFKEQ. The CDR3 consists of 12 residues. V shed 0 bases and J shed 11 bases, with 10 bases lying between them.

The rearrangement joins TRBV20-1 to TRBJ2-5, with TRBD2 identical over 7 bases. This CDR3 has 12 amino acids. The V gene end was trimmed by 6 bases and the J gene end by 5 bases; junction bases not matched to a gene: 6. The germline CDR1 and CDR2 sequences are DFQATT and SNEGSKA (reference sequence). The chain's CDR3 is CSAWWGGETQYF. As DNA, the CDR3 is TGCAGTGCCTGGTGGGGGGGGGAGACCCAGTACTTC.

The sample holds many counts of this clonotype. This chain connects TRBV12-3 or TRBV12-4 to TRBJ2-1, with a weak D call TRBD1 (6 bases). The CDR3 loop spans 13 amino acids. V lost 6 bases to trimming and J lost 6 bases, with 12 bases between them. This chain's CDR3 is CASRYREFNEQFF. CDR3 in DNA: TGTGCCAGCAGATACAGGGAGTTCAATGAGCAGTTCTTC.

The J gene is TRBJ2-1, the V gene TRBV24-1, with D maybe TRBD1 (5 bases). The CDR3 is 17 amino acids. V was shortened by 4 bases and J by 4 bases, with 19 bases between the two germline ends. The germline CDR1 and CDR2 sequences are KGHDR and SFDVKD. The CDR3 loop is CATSDPSGLPPYNEQFF. The CDR3 DNA reads TGTGCCACCAGTGACCCCTCAGGGTTACCCCCGTACAATGAGCAGTTCTTC.

This clonotype was seen at least ten times. The V and J genes are TRBV6-5 and TRBJ2-7; TRBD1 matches at 9 bases. V lost 6 bases to trimming and J lost 2 bases; unmatched junction nucleotides: 5. This CDR3 has 14 amino acids. In germline, CDR1 is MNHEY, CDR2 SVGAGI. CDR3 in DNA: TGTGCCAGCAGCAAAGGGACAGGGCCCTACGAGCAGTACTTC. Amino acid sequence: CASSKGTGPYEQYF.

This clonotype occurred many times. This rearrangement joins TRBV24-1 to TRBJ2-5; 7 bases are a match to TRBD2. V lost 3 bases, J lost 5 bases, and 2 bases stayed unmatched. CDR3 size: 13 residues. CDR1 KGHDR and CDR2 SFDVKD come from the germline V gene. The CDR3 spells CATSDAGVETQYF. In nucleotides, the CDR3 is TGTGCCACCAGTGATGCGGGGGTCGAGACCCAGTACTTC.

In this sample, this clonotype turned up many times. The chain recombines TRBV6-5 with TRBJ2-7; D gene uncertain. V was trimmed by 7 bases and J by 8 bases, leaving 21 bases between them. The CDR3 covers 14 residues. Germline V gene lookup returns CDR1 MNHEY and CDR2 SVGAGI. CDR3 amino acids: CASTPGWHPDKQYF. The DNA for the CDR3 is TGTGCCAGCACCCCCGGGTGGCACCCGGATAAGCAGTACTTC.

This clonotype occurred many times. V gene TRBV12-3 or TRBV12-4 combines with J gene TRBJ2-1; 14 bases align to TRBD2. The CDR3 length is 15 residues. Trimming at V came to 6 bases and at J to 3 bases, leaving 1 base not matched to a gene. The CDR3 DNA follows: TGTGCCAGCAGCGGGACTAGCGGGAGCTACAATGAGCAGTTCTTC. Encoded protein: CASSGTSGSYNEQFF.

This clonotype occurred many times. The chain uses TRBV9 and TRBJ1-1; possible D gene TRBD1, 6 bases. This CDR3 comprises 12 residues. CDR1 and CDR2 (germline): SGDLS, YYNGEE. With 4 bases removed from V and 11 bases from J, the gap between germline ends came to 15 bases. CDR3 in amino acids: CASSPRGGRAFF. The CDR3 nucleotides read TGTGCCAGCAGCCCTCGGGGGGGGCGGGCTTTCTTT. Looking up the rest from reference TRBV9 and TRBJ1-1 gives the full variable domain: DSGVTQTPKHLITATGQRVTLRCSPRSGDLSVYWYQQSLDQGLQFLIQYYNGEERAKGNILERFSAQQFPDLHSELNLSSLELGDSALYFCASSPRGGRAFFGQGTRLTVV.

This clonotype turned up a few times. The rearrangement joins TRBV18 to TRBJ2-1, with 8 bases lining up with TRBD2. CDR3 length equals 16 residues. Losses at the gene ends were 1 base for V and 8 bases for J; bases not matched to a gene: 10. Germline V gives CDR1 KGHSH, CDR2 LQKENI. This chain's CDR3 is CASSPLSSGGIYEQFF. CDR3 sequence (DNA): TGTGCCAGCTCACCACTTTCCAGCGGGGGTATTTATGAGCAGTTCTTC.

This clonotype was seen repeatedly, ten times or more. The chain couples TRBV7-2 to TRBJ2-7; the match to TRBD2 covers 7 bases. The CDR3 loop spans 14 amino acids. Trimming removed 3 bases from V and 3 bases from J; junction bases left unmatched: 5. Germline loops: CDR1 SGHTA, CDR2 FQGNSA. The CDR3 here is CASSFGGGDYEQYF. The CDR3 nucleotides read TGTGCCAGCAGCTTTGGCGGGGGTGACTACGAGCAGTACTTC.

This clonotype was counted a few times. The rearrangement joins TRBV6-4 to TRBJ2-3; no clear D gene. The CDR3 covers 13 residues. Germline V CDR1 and CDR2: MRHNA, SNTAGT. V lost 4 bases to trimming and J lost 1 base, with 6 bases between them. CDR3 nucleotide sequence: TGTGCCAGCAGTGGTGAACGCACAGATACGCAGTATTTT. Amino acids: CASSGERTDTQYF.